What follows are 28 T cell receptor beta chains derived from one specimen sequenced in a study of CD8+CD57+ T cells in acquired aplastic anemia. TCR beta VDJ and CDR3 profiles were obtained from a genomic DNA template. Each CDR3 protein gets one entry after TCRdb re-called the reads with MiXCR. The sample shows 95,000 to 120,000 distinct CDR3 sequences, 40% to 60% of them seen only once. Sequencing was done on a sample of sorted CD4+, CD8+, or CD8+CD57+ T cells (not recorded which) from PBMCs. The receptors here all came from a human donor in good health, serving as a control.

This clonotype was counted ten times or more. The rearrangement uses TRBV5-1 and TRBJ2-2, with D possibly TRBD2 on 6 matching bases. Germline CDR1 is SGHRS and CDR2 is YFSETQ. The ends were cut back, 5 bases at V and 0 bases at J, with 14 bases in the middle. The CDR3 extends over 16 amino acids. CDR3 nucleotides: TGCGCCAGCAGGATGGAGGGCAGGGCGAACACCGGGGAGCTGTTTTTT. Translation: CASRMEGRANTGELFF.

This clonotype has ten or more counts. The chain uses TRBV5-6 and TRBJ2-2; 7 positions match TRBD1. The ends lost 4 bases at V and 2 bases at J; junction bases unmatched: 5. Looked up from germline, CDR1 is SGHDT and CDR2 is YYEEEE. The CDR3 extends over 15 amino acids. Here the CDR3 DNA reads TGTGCCAGCAGCGGGGGACAGTTCAACACCGGGGAGCTGTTTTTT. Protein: CASSGGQFNTGELFF.

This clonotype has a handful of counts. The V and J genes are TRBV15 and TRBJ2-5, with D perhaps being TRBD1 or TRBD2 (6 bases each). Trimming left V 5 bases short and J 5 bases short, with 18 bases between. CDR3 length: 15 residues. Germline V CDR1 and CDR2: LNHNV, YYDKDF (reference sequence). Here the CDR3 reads CATSSRRGSSETQYF. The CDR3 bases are TGTGCCACCAGCTCGCGGAGGGGGTCGTCGGAGACCCAGTACTTC.

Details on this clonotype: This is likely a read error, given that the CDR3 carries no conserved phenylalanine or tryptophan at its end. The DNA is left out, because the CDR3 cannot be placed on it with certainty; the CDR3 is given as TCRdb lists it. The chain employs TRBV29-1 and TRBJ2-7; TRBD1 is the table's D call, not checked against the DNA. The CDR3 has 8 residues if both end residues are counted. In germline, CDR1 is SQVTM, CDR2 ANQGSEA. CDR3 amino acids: CSVEDPGQ.

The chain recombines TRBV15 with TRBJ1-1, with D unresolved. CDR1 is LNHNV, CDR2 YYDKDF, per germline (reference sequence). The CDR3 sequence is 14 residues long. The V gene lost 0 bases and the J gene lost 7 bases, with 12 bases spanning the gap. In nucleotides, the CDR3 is TGTGCCACCAGCAGAGAGGTAGGGAAGGGTGAAGCTTTCTTT. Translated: CATSREVGKGEAFF.

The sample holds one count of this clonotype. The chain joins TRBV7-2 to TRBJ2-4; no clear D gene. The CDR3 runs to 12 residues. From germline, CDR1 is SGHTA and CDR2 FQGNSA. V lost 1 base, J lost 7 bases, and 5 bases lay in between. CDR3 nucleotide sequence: TGTGCCAGCAGCTTAGGCAATAACATTCAGTACTTC. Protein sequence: CASSLGNNIQYF.

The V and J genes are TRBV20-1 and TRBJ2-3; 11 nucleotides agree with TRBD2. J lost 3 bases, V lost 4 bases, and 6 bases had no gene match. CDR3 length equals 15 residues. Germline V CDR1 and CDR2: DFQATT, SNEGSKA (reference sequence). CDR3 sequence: CSANPGLADTDTQYF. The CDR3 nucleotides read TGCAGTGCTAATCCGGGACTAGCGGATACAGATACGCAGTATTTT.

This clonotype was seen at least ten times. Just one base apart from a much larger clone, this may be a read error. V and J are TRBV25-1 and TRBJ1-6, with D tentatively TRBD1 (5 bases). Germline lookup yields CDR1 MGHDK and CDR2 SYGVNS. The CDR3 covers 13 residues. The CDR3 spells CACSDQGNSPLHF. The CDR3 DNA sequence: TGTGCCTGCAGTGACCAGGGAAATTCACCCCTCCACTTT.

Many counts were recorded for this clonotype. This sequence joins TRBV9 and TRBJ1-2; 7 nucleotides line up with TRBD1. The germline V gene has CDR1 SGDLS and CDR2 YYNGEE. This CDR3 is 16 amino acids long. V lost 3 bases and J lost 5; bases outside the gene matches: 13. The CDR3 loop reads CASSALTGTEAYGYTF. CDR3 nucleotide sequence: TGTGCCAGCAGCGCCCTTACCGGGACAGAGGCTTATGGCTACACCTTC.

The CDR3 sequence: CASSWGLSNEQFF. The CDR3 region has the DNA TGTGCCAGCAGCTGGGGACTTTCCAATGAGCAGTTCTTC. The chain is built from TRBV7-3 and TRBJ2-1; tentatively, D is TRBD2 (6 bases). Germline lookup yields CDR1 SGHTA and CDR2 FQGTGA. The V end was cut by 4 bases, the J end by 6 bases, with 10 bases between. There are 13 residues in the CDR3. Complete variable domain (other parts from reference TRBV7-3 and TRBJ2-1): GAGVSQTPSNKVTEKGKYVELRCDPISGHTALYWYRQSLGQGPEFLIYFQGTGAADDSGLPNDRFFAVRPEGSVSTLKIQRTERGDSAVYLCASSWGLSNEQFFGPGTRLTVL.

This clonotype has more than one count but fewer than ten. Here the CDR3 DNA reads TGTGCCAGCAGCTTGCGCGGGGGCGAGCAGTACTTC. Amino acids: CASSLRGGEQYF. The chain combines TRBV5-5 with TRBJ2-7; 7 bases are shared with TRBD2. This CDR3 contains 12 residues. Germline assignment: CDR1 SGHKS and CDR2 YYEKEE (reference sequence). Unmatched junction bases numbered 1, after V lost 1 base and J lost 6 bases.

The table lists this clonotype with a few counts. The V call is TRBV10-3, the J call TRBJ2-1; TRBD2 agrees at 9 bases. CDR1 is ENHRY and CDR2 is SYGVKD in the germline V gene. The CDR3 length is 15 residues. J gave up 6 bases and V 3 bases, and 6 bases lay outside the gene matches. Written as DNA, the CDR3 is TGTGCCATCAGTGATGTGCGGGGGGGGGGCAATGAGCAGTTCTTC. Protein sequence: CAISDVRGGGNEQFF.

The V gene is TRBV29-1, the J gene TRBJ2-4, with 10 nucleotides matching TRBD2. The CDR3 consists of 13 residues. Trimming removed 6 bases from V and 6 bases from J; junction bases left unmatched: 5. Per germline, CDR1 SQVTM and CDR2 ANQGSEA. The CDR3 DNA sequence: TGCAGCGTCAGGGGACTAGCGACAAACATTCAGTACTTC. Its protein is CSVRGLATNIQYF.

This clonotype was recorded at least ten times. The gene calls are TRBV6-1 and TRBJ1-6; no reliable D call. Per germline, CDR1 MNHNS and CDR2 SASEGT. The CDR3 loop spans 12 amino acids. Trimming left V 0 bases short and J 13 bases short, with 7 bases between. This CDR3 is CASSEARLPLHF. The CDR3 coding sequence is TGTGCCAGCAGTGAAGCAAGGCTCCCCCTCCACTTT.

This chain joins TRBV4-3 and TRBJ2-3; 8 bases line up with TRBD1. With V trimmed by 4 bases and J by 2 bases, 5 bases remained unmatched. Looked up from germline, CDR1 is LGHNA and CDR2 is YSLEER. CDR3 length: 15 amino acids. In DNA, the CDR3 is TGCGCCAGCAGCCTGGGACAGGCTGACACAGATACGCAGTATTTT. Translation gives CASSLGQADTDTQYF.

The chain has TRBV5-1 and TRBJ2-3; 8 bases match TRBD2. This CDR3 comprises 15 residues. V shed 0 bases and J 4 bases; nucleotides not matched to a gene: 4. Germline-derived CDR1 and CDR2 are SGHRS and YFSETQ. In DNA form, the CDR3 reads TGCGCCAGCAGCTTGGCGACTAGCGCAGCAGATACGCAGTATTTT. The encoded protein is CASSLATSAADTQYF.

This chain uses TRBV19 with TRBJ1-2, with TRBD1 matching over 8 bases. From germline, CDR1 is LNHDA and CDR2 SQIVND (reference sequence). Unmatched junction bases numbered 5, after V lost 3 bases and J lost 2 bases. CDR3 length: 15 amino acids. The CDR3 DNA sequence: TGTGCCAGTAGTATTTCCGGGACAGGAAACTATGGCTACACCTTC. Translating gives CASSISGTGNYGYTF. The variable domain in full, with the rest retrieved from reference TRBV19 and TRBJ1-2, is DGGITQSPKYLFRKEGQNVTLSCEQNLNHDAMYWYRQDPGQGLRLIYYSQIVNDFQKGDIAEGYSVSREKKESFPLTVTSAQKNPTAFYLCASSISGTGNYGYTFGSGTRLTVV.

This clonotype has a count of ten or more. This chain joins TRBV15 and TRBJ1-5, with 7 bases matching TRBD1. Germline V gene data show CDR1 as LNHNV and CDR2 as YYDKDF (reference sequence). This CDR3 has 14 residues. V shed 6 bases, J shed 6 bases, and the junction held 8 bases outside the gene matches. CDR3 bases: TGTGCCACCAGGGCCGGAGCAGGGGGTCAGCCCCAGCATTTT. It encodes CATRAGAGGQPQHF.

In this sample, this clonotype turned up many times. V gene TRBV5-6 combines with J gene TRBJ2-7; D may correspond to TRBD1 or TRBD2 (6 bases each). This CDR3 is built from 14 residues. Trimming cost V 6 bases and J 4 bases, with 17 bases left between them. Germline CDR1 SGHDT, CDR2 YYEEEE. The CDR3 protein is CASTHPGADYEQYF. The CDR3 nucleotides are TGTGCCAGCACCCACCCGGGGGCGGATTACGAGCAGTACTTC. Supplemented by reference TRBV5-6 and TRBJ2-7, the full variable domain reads DAGVTQSPTHLIKTRGQQVTLRCSPKSGHDTVSWYQQALGQGPQFIFQYYEEEERQRGNFPDRFSGHQFPNYSSELNVNALLLGDSALYLCASTHPGADYEQYFGPGTRLTVT.

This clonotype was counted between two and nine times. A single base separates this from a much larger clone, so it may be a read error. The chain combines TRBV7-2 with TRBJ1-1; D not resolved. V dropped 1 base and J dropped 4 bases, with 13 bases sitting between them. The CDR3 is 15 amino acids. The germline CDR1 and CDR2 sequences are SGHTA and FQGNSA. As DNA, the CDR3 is TGTGCCAGCAGCTTAGTAAGGGAGGCGAGCACTGAAGCTTTCTTT. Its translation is CASSLVREASTEAFF.

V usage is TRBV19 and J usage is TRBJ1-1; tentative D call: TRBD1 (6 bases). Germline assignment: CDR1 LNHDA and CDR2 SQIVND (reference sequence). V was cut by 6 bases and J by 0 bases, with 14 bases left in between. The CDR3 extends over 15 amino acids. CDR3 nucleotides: TGTGCCAGTAGAGAGGGACACAACCTGAACACTGAAGCTTTCTTT. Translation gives CASREGHNLNTEAFF.

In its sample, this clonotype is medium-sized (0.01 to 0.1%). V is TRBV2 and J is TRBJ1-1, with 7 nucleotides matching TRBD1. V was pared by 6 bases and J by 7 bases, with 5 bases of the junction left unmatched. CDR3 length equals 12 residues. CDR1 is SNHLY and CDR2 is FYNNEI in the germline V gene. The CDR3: CASSKGQYEAFF. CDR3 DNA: TGTGCCAGCAGCAAGGGACAGTATGAAGCTTTCTTT.

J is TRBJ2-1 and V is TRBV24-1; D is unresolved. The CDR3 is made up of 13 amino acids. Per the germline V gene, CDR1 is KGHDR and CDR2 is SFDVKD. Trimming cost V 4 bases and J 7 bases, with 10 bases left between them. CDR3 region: CATSDGLSNEQFF. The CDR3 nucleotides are TGTGCCACCAGTGACGGGCTGTCTAATGAGCAGTTCTTC.

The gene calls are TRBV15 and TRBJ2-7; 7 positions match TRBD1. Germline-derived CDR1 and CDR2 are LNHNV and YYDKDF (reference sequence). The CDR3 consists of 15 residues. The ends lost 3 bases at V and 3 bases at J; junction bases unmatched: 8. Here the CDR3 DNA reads TGTGCCACCAGCAGTGGGGACAGATTAAACTACGAGCAGTACTTC. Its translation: CATSSGDRLNYEQYF.

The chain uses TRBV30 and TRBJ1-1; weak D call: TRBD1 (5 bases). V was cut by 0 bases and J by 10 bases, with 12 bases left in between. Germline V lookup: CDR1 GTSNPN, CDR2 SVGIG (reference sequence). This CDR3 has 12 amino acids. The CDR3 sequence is CAWSVQAGRAFF. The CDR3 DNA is TGTGCCTGGAGTGTACAGGCAGGGAGAGCTTTCTTT. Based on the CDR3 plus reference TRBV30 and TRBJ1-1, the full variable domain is SQTIHQWPATLVQPVGSPLSLECTVEGTSNPNLYWYRQAAGRGLQLLFYSVGIGQISSEVPQNLSASRPQDRQFILSSKKLLLSDSGFYLCAWSVQAGRAFFGQGTRLTVV.

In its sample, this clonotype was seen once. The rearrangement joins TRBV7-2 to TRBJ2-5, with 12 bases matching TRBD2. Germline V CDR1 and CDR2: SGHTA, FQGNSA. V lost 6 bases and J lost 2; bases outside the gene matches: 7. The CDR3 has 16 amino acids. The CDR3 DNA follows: TGTGCCAGCAGTTCTAGCGGGGGGGGCATACAAGAGACCCAGTACTTC. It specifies CASSSSGGGIQETQYF.

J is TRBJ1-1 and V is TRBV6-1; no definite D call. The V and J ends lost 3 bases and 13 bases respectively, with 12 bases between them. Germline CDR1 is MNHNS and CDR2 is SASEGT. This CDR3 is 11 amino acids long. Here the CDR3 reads CASSEGRIGFF. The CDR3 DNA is TGTGCCAGCAGTGAGGGGAGGATTGGTTTCTTT.

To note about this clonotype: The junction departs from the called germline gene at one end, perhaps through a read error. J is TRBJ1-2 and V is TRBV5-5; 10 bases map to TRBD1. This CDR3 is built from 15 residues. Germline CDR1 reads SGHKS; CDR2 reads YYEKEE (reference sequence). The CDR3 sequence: CAGSFGTGERYGYTF. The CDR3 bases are TGTGCCGGCAGCTTTGGGACAGGGGAACGGTATGGCTACACCTTC.